Sequencing of this T cell receptor beta chain was carried out in a study of shared clonotypes between healthy human individuals. Original analysis: Filtering of immunoSEQ junctional sequences could not match full-length read filtering. Data came from immunoSEQ multiplex PCR; TCRdb stores just in-frame clones and leaves some out. The V and J calls and the clone size are those of that table, but D and trimming were determined from the DNA. The sample yields some 980,000 clones, about 80% seen once. The healthy adult donors were HIV-negative and reported no recent acute infections or vaccinations. CD4+ cell separation produced CD45RA+ naive and CD45RA-negative memory subsets. General study points: Read depth was anticipated to influence clonotype sharing among donors.

This CDR3 contains 11 residues. V was shortened by 7 bases and J by 3 bases, with 7 bases between the two germline ends. Germline lookup yields CDR1 SNHLY and CDR2 FYNNEI. Note on this clone: Its antigen is currently unknown.

The sequencing input was memory CD4+ T cells sorted from blood. Subset meaning: CD45RA-negative fraction. The V call is TRBV2, the J call TRBJ2-7; D call uncertain. The sequence was obtained from a young man in good health. The DNA for the CDR3 is TGTGCCAGCATGGAGTACTACGAGCAGTACTTC. Translated, it gives CASMEYYEQYF.